Shown below are 14 T cell receptor beta chains from a single sample sequenced in a study of blood T cells in healthy people across ages. A second roughly 6 to 11 cycle PCR used barcoded and J-beta primers. TCRdb used MiXCR to reprocess the 5' RACE reads, holding one entry per CDR3 protein. Of over 600,000 distinct CDR3 sequences in the sample, around 21% were seen once. Sequencing was performed on blood. The receptors stem from a man aged 65 to 79 in good health.

This clonotype was found a few times. The genes are TRBV21-1 and TRBJ2-5; the D segment call TRBD1 is taken from the table without a DNA check. TRBV21-1 is termed a pseudogene. This CDR3 has 16 residues. The chain's CDR3 is CASSKETTGGQETQYF. The CDR3 nucleotides read TGTGCCAGCAGCAAAGAGACGACAGGGGGCCAAGAGACCCAGTACTTC.

This chain connects TRBV3-1 to TRBJ2-3, with D possibly being TRBD2 (5 bases). The CDR3 sequence is 16 residues long. From germline, CDR1 is LGHDT and CDR2 YNNKEL (reference sequence). V gave up 0 bases and J gave up 0 bases, with 10 bases separating them. This CDR3 is CASSQEIKRSTDTQYF. The CDR3 bases are TGTGCCAGCAGCCAAGAAATTAAGCGGAGCACAGATACGCAGTATTTT.

This clonotype was recorded a few times. CDR3 sequence reads: CASSPKVASPYEQYF. CDR3 nucleotides: TGCGCCAGCAGTCCAAAGGTGGCTAGCCCCTACGAGCAGTACTTC. The J gene is TRBJ2-7, the V gene TRBV4-1; tentatively, D is TRBD2 (5 bases). CDR1 is MGHRA and CDR2 is YSYEKL in the germline V gene. The CDR3 has 15 amino acids. V lost 6 bases to trimming and J lost 2 bases, with 17 bases between them.

This clonotype has just a few counts. This chain connects TRBV20-1 to TRBJ1-4; TRBD1 agrees at 7 bases. CDR1 and CDR2 from the germline V gene are DFQATT and SNEGSKA (reference sequence). The CDR3 covers 13 residues. The V gene end was trimmed by 1 base and the J gene end by 7 bases; junction bases not matched to a gene: 3. CDR3 amino acids: CSARGQGGEKLFF. The CDR3 nucleotides are TGCAGTGCTAGAGGACAGGGAGGTGAAAAACTGTTTTTT.

This sequence joins TRBV11-2 and TRBJ2-5, with TRBD2 matching over 8 bases. This CDR3 is 13 amino acids long. J was trimmed by 5 bases and V by 7 bases; bases with no gene match: 6. Germline CDR1 is SGHAT and CDR2 is FQNNGV. The DNA for the CDR3 is TGTGCCAGCACAAATAGCGGGACCGAGACCCAGTACTTC. Protein: CASTNSGTETQYF.

The V gene is TRBV9, the J gene TRBJ2-7; 9 nucleotides match TRBD2. The CDR3 sequence is 14 residues long. The germline V gene has CDR1 SGDLS and CDR2 YYNGEE. V shed 4 bases, J shed 5 bases, and the junction held 7 bases outside the gene matches. The CDR3 is CASSTVAGVHEQYF. As DNA, the CDR3 is TGTGCCAGCAGCACCGTAGCGGGAGTCCACGAGCAGTACTTC.

There are a few counts of this clonotype. This chain connects TRBV6-5 to TRBJ2-7; TRBD1 is a possible D gene (7 bases). Deletions cut 1 base from V and 0 bases from J, with 10 bases between. The CDR3 has 15 amino acids. In germline, CDR1 is MNHEY, CDR2 SVGAGI. The chain's CDR3 is CASSYYRGGSYEQYF. The CDR3 DNA follows: TGTGCCAGCAGTTACTACAGGGGAGGCTCCTACGAGCAGTACTTC.

This clonotype was counted ten times or more. The chain joins TRBV5-1 to TRBJ2-5; D is perhaps TRBD2 (6 bases). The CDR3 sequence is 15 residues long. Germline lookup yields CDR1 SGHRS and CDR2 YFSETQ. Trimming pared 0 bases from V and 2 bases from J, leaving 11 bases between. The CDR3 protein is CASSLEGTRQETQYF. CDR3 in DNA: TGCGCCAGCAGCTTGGAAGGGACTCGGCAAGAGACCCAGTACTTC.

This chain's CDR3 is CSGGPPLPQETQYF. In DNA form, the CDR3 reads TGCAGCGGGGGGCCACCTCTGCCCCAAGAGACCCAGTACTTC. The chain uses TRBV20-1 and TRBJ2-5, with D possibly being TRBD2 (7 bases). The CDR3 has 14 amino acids. Germline CDR1 is DFQATT and CDR2 is SNEGSKA (reference sequence).

This clonotype was detected only once. The V call is TRBV6-2 or TRBV6-3, the J call TRBJ1-5, with 12 bases fitting TRBD1. Germline V gene lookup returns CDR1 MNHEY and CDR2 SVGEGT. The CDR3 runs to 16 residues. V lost 5 bases and J lost 9; bases outside the gene matches: 11. Here the CDR3 reads CASSKSGTGGSGPQHF. The CDR3 bases are TGTGCCAGCAGTAAATCCGGGACAGGGGGCTCCGGGCCCCAGCATTTT.

This clonotype was found a few times. This rearrangement joins TRBV18 to TRBJ2-7, with D unresolved. With 3 bases removed from V and 7 bases from J, the gap between germline ends came to 16 bases. This CDR3 has 14 amino acids. From germline, CDR1 is KGHSH and CDR2 LQKENI. CDR3 sequence: CASSPSLSVGEQYF. CDR3 bases: TGTGCCAGCTCACCGTCGCTCAGTGTGGGGGAGCAGTACTTC. The full variable domain, its missing parts supplied by reference TRBV18 and TRBJ2-7, is NAGVMQNPRHLVRRRGQEARLRCSPMKGHSHVYWYRQLPEEGLKFMVYLQKENIIDESGMPKERFSAEFPKEGPSILRIQQVVRGDSAAYFCASSPSLSVGEQYFGPGTRLTVT.

In this sample, this clonotype turned up a few times. The rearrangement links TRBV6-5 to TRBJ2-1; D possibly matches TRBD1 or TRBD2 (5 bases each). V was trimmed by 3 bases and J by 7 bases, leaving 16 bases between them. The CDR3 covers 15 residues. Germline CDR1 and CDR2: MNHEY and SVGAGI. The CDR3: CASSYRDPYQNEQFF. CDR3 DNA sequence: TGTGCCAGCAGTTATCGGGACCCCTACCAAAATGAGCAGTTCTTC.

This clonotype was detected a few times. V usage is TRBV20-1 and J usage is TRBJ2-7, with 8 nucleotides matching TRBD2. The end of the DNA is better explained by TRBJ2-1, so the J call may be wrong. The CDR3 length is 14 residues. The germline gives CDR1 DFQATT, CDR2 SNEGSKA (reference sequence). The CDR3: CSALSGISYNEQFF. CDR3 DNA: TGCAGTGCCCTTAGCGGGATTTCATACAATGAGCAGTTCTTC.

This clonotype was seen ten or more times. The genes are TRBV4-3 and TRBJ2-7, with D perhaps matching TRBD1 or TRBD2 (5 bases each). This CDR3 comprises 12 residues. Trimming pared 1 base from V and 12 bases from J, leaving 13 bases between. Germline V gene lookup returns CDR1 LGHNA and CDR2 YSLEER. This chain's CDR3 is CASSQGGRESYF. The CDR3 DNA reads TGCGCCAGCAGCCAAGGAGGCAGGGAGTCGTACTTC.